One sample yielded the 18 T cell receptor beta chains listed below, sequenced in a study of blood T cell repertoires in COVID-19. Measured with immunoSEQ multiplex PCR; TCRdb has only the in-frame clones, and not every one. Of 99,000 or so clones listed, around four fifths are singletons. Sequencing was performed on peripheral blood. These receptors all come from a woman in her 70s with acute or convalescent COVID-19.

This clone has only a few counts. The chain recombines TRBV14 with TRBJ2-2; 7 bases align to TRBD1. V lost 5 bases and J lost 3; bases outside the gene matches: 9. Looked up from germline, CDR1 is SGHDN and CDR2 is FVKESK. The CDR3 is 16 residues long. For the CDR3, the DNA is TGTGCCAGCAGCGCCCGGGGACAGCGGTACACCGGGGAGCTGTTTTTT. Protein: CASSARGQRYTGELFF.

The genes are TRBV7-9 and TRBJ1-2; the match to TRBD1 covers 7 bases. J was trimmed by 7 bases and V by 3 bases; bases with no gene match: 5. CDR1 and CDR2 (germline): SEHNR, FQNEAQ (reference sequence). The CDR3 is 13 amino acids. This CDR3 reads CASSFFRDSGYTF. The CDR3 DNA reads TGTGCCAGCAGCTTTTTCCGGGACAGTGGCTACACCTTC. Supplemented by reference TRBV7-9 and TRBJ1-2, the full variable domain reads DTGVSQNPRHKITKRGQNVTFRCDPISEHNRLYWYRQTLGQGPEFLTYFQNEAQLEKSRLLSDRFSAERPKGSFSTLEIQRTEQGDSAMYLCASSFFRDSGYTFGSGTRLTVV.

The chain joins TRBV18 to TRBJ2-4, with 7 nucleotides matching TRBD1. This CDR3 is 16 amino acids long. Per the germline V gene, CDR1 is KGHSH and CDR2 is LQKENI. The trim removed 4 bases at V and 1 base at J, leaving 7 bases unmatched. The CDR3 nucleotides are TGTGCCAGCTCACTCGTTCCACAGGGGGCCAAAAACATTCAGTACTTC. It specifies CASSLVPQGAKNIQYF.

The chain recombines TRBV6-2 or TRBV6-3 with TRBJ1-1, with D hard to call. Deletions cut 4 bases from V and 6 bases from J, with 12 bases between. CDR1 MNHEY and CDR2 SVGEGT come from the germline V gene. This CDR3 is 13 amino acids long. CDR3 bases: TGTGCCAGCAGTTTTAGCCTCGGGTCTGAAGCTTTCTTT. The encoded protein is CASSFSLGSEAFF.

DNA of the CDR3: TGTGCCAGCATTCCCCTGACTAGTCGAAGCACAGATACGCAGTATTTT. Amino acid sequence: CASIPLTSRSTDTQYF. This chain connects TRBV7-9 to TRBJ2-3; TRBD2 might be the D (6 bases). The CDR3 covers 16 residues. Trimming shortened V by 7 bases and J by 0 bases, and 17 bases separated the two germline ends. CDR1 SEHNR and CDR2 FQNEAQ come from the germline V gene (reference sequence).

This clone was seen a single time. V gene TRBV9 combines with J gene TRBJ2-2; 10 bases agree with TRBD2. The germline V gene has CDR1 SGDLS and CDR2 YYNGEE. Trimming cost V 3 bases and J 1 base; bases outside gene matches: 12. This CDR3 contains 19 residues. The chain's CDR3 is CASSGAQRSGGVNTGELFF. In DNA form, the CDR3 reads TGTGCCAGCAGCGGGGCCCAGCGGAGCGGGGGGGTGAACACCGGGGAGCTGTTTTTT.

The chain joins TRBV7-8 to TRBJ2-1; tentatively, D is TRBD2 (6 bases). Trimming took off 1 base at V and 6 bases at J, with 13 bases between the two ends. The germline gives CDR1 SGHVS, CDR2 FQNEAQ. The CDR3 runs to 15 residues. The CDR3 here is CASSLGALGGNEQFF. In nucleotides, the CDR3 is TGTGCCAGCAGCTTAGGTGCCCTGGGGGGCAATGAGCAGTTCTTC.

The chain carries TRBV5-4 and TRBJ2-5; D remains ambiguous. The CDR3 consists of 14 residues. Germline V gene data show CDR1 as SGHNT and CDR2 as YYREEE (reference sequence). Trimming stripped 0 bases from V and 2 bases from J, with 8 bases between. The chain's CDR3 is CASSLEAVQETQYF. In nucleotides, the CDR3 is TGTGCCAGCAGCTTGGAGGCGGTTCAAGAGACCCAGTACTTC.

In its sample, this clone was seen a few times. CDR3 DNA: TGCAGCGTGGCCACAGGGGGCCGGGGGTACTTC. Protein product: CSVATGGRGYF. The V call is TRBV29-1, the J call TRBJ2-7, with 9 bases lining up with TRBD1. Germline V gene sequence: CDR1 SQVTM, CDR2 ANQGSEA. Trimming cost V 6 bases and J 12 bases; bases outside gene matches: 9. This CDR3 region has 11 residues.

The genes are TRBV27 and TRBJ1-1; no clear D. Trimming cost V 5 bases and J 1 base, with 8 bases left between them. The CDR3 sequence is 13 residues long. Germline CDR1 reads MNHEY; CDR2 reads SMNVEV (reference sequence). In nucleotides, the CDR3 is TGTGCCAGCAGTGTTTCCAAGAACACTGAAGCTTTCTTT. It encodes CASSVSKNTEAFF.

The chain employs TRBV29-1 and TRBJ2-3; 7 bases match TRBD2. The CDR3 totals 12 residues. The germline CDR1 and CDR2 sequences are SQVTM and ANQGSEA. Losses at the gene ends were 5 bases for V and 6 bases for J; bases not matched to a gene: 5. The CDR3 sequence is CSVRGDGDTQYF. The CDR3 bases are TGCAGCGTTCGGGGGGATGGGGATACGCAGTATTTT.

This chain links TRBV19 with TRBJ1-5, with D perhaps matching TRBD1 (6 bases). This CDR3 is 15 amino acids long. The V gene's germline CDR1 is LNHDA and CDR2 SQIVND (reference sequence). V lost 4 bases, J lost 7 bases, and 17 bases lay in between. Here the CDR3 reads CASSRGGGAQQPQHF. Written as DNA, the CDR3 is TGTGCCAGTAGTAGGGGTGGGGGGGCGCAGCAGCCCCAGCATTTT.

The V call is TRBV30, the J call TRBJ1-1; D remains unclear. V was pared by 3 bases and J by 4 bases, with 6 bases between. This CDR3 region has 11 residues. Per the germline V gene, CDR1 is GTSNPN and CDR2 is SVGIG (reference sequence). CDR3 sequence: CAWRIGTEAFF. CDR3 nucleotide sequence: TGTGCCTGGAGGATCGGCACTGAAGCTTTCTTT.

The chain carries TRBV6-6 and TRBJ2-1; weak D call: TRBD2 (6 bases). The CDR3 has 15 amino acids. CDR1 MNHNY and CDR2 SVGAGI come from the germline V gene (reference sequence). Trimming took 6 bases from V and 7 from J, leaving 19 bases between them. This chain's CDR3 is CASRTTGTYYNEQFF. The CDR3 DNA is TGTGCCAGCAGAACAACCGGGACTTATTATAATGAGCAGTTCTTC.

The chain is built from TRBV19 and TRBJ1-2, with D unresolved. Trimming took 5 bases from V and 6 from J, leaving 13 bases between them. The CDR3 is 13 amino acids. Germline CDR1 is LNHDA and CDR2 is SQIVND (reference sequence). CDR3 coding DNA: TGTGCCAGTAGTTTTTATCATGAGGATGGCTACACCTTC. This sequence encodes CASSFYHEDGYTF.

The CDR3 bases are TGTGCCAGCAGGGGGGCGCCGAACACTGAAGCTTTCTTT. Residues: CASRGAPNTEAFF. The chain combines TRBV2 with TRBJ1-1; weak D call: TRBD1 (6 bases). The V gene's germline CDR1 is SNHLY and CDR2 FYNNEI. V lost 6 bases and J lost 1, with 9 bases in between. The CDR3 extends over 13 amino acids.

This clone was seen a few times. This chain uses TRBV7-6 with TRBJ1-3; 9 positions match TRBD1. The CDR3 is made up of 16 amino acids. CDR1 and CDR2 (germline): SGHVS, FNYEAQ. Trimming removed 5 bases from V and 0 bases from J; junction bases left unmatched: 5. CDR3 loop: CASSRGTGPSGNTIYF. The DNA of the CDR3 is TGTGCCAGCAGCCGCGGGACAGGGCCCTCTGGAAACACCATATATTTT.

In DNA, the CDR3 is TGTGCCAGCAGTTCAAACTCCCTACTAGCGGGGGTCTACAATGAGCAGTTCTTC. Translated: CASSSNSLLAGVYNEQFF. V usage is TRBV27 and J usage is TRBJ2-1, with TRBD2 identical over 11 bases. The J segment lost 3 bases and the V segment lost 4 bases, leaving 11 bases of the junction unmatched. The CDR3 covers 18 residues. CDR1 and CDR2 (germline): MNHEY, SMNVEV (reference sequence).